This TCR beta chain was captured in a study of patients and donors after allogeneic stem cell transplantation (TCRdb year 2020). V is cut back by 0 bases and J by 3 bases, with 5 bases in the junction unmatched. The cysteine opens and the phenylalanine closes a CDR3 of 17 amino acids. The CDR3 DNA has 51 bases and is translated from base 1. CDR1 and CDR2 are drawn from the germline V gene: KGHDR, SFDVKD. On this clonotype: Its antigen has not been determined. Per-nucleotide qualities are absent, and no much larger clonotype sits a single base away.

Library preparation employed RT-PCR. For sequencing, a NextSeq 550 was employed. The public reads were quality trimmed at Q25 with fastp and then assembled into clones with MiXCR by TCRdb, keeping productive beta chains. Entries are consolidated by CDR3 protein sequence, retaining the most common genes and DNA. This sample comprises approximately 430,000 distinct CDR3 sequences, under 20% of them detected only once. The ten largest clones capture 6% to 8% of the sample. This clonotype was sampled from a human donor who was either an allogeneic HSCT recipient or a stem cell or donor lymphocyte infusion donor (not recorded which). It is not recorded whose cells these are; they may come from a transplant donor. Material: blood, either unsorted or a sorted T cell fraction (not recorded which). This receptor chain uses TRBV24-1 and TRBJ2-2; 8 nucleotides in the junction match TRBD1. The CDR3 here reads CATSDLAGTGDTGELFF. Here is the DNA: TGTGCCACCAGTGATTTGGCCGGGACAGGAGACACCGGGGAGCTGTTTTTT.